The rows below give T cell receptor beta chains drawn from one sample of a study of OX40 agonist ivuxolimab in advanced cancers. TCRdb's copy holds only in-frame clones and misses some; the assay was immunoSEQ multiplex PCR. The repertoire holds approximately 69,000 clones, with 80% to 90% as singletons. Sample: CD4+ or CD8+ T cells sorted from blood, taken in a trial of the OX40 agonist ivuxolimab. The receptors originated from an adult with an advanced solid tumor such as melanoma, head and neck, liver or kidney cancer. CDR3s include the opening cysteine and the closing phenylalanine or tryptophan. The order of the fields is V gene, J gene, CDR3 protein.

>TRBV6-6|TRBJ2-2
CASRKPGTENTGELFF
>TRBV7-9|TRBJ2-6
CASSSRQGAGANVLTF
>TRBV19|TRBJ2-1
CASSQSGIPYNEQFF
>TRBV4-1|TRBJ1-3
CASSPGPGQGANGNTIYF
>TRBV7-2|TRBJ1-1
CASSVGWGGNTEAFF
>TRBV29-1|TRBJ1-1
CSVERDEGFTEAFF
>TRBV27|TRBJ1-6
CASSLKWSSPLHF
>TRBV28|TRBJ1-5
CASIGRALSVQPQHF
>TRBV7-2|TRBJ2-5
CASSLGLAGGGKTQYF
>TRBV7-2|TRBJ2-3
CASSKAAGDTQYF
>TRBV27|TRBJ1-5
CASSLGDGLTPQHF
>TRBV5-5|TRBJ2-1
CASSLTGGSYNEQFF
>TRBV28|TRBJ1-4
CASSSPRADRDREKLFF
>TRBV6-1|TRBJ1-1
CASSVSGTEAFF
>TRBV6-1|TRBJ2-3
CASSEVLRDTQYF
>TRBV11-1|TRBJ1-2
CASSLVARGLYGYTF
>TRBV18|TRBJ2-5
CASSLMPGLGSRQETQYF
>TRBV4-2|TRBJ1-2
CASSQEGGVNYGYTF
>TRBV7-3|TRBJ2-3
CASSLRSSTTDTQYF
>TRBV5-1|TRBJ2-7
CASSDGPTSRYEQYF
>TRBV19|TRBJ1-1
CASRRGQGQLNTEAFF
>TRBV7-2|TRBJ2-7
CASSPTGGFGEQYF
>TRBV7-9|TRBJ2-2
CASSRRSQGNTGELFF
>TRBV9|TRBJ2-3
CASSVARGMRTDTQYF
>TRBV19|TRBJ1-5
CASRNPTGQTNQPQHF
>TRBV18|TRBJ2-5
CASSPDRVATQYF
>TRBV28|TRBJ1-3
CASSWSRAGNTIYF
>TRBV9|TRBJ1-2
CASSVVGSGDYGYTF
>TRBV6-4|TRBJ2-2
CASSITSTGELFF
>TRBV6-1|TRBJ1-2
CAAAVNYYGYTF
>TRBV11-2|TRBJ2-3
CASSLDLTTDTQYF
>TRBV7-2|TRBJ1-5
CASSLVGQPQHF
>TRBV11-3|TRBJ2-3
CASSLGELADTQYF
>TRBV6-4|TRBJ2-1
CASSESLAGGYEQFF
>TRBV18|TRBJ2-1
CASSRDSLGYNEQFF
>TRBV6-1|TRBJ1-2
CASSRTYSNYGYTF
>TRBV7-9|TRBJ2-1
CASSTPGGSSSGKNEQFF
>TRBV5-1|TRBJ1-6
CASSLGRLAGRSPLHF
>TRBV30|TRBJ2-2
CAWSVHRRGIGELFF
>TRBV28|TRBJ2-3
CASSFGTGSTDTQYF
>TRBV7-2|TRBJ2-7
CASSLVGGSTYEQYF
>TRBV2|TRBJ2-1
CASSRGSSYNEQFF
>TRBV19|TRBJ1-5
CASSPRRGAQPQHF
>TRBV6-5|TRBJ2-7
CASSYLQGGAYEQYF
>TRBV2|TRBJ2-7
CASSAPRDSISYEQYF
>TRBV28|TRBJ1-4
CASTLAGEHEKLFF
>TRBV2|TRBJ2-1
CASSAGQVRYNEQFF